This TCR beta chain was recovered during a study of Graves' ophthalmopathy and Graves' hyperthyroidism. The wider study: Peripheral blood samples were taken at initial diagnosis, before any treatment.

RNA transcripts were the template, and TCR beta CDR3 regions were amplified from them. In the first round, RT-PCR was carried out with HTBI primers, and a multiplex PCR formed the second round. TCRdb reprocessed the multiplex PCR reads with MiXCR, giving one entry per CDR3 protein. The data contain hundreds of thousands of distinct CDR3 sequences, 15% of them singletons. The trim removed 7 bases at V and 6 bases at J, leaving 12 bases unmatched. The CDR3 is 16 residues long. Clinicians diagnosed using symptoms, serum thyroxine, TRAb, thyroid ultrasound and orbital computed tomography. This clonotype was counted at least ten times.

This TCR derives from a woman younger than 30 with stable Graves' hyperthyroidism. Specimen: peripheral blood. This chain links TRBV12-3 or TRBV12-4 with TRBJ1-5; the match to TRBD1 covers 10 bases. The CDR3 spells CASTSTRDRGSQPQHF. CDR3 sequence (DNA): TGTGCCAGCACCTCAACTCGGGACAGGGGAAGTCAGCCCCAGCATTTT.